This T cell receptor beta chain was profiled in a study of control samples from healthy donors and cancer patients. The CDR3 loop spans 15 amino acids. CDR1 is SGHRS and CDR2 is YFSETQ in the germline V gene. V lost 2 bases and J lost 4; bases outside the gene matches: 5. The assay was immunoSEQ multiplex PCR, and TCRdb's table has in-frame clones only and misses some. The sample yields 150,000 to 200,000 clones, 80% to 90% seen once. The chain has TRBV5-1 and TRBJ2-1; 8 nucleotides line up with TRBD2. This TCR was recovered from a woman in her 30s in good health. The source material was blood. CDR3 sequence reads: CASSFTSGGYNEQFF. The CDR3 DNA sequence: TGCGCCAGCAGCTTTACGAGCGGGGGATACAATGAGCAGTTCTTC. The variable domain in full, with the rest retrieved from reference TRBV5-1 and TRBJ2-1, is KAGVTQTPRYLIKTRGQQVTLSCSPISGHRSVSWYQQTPGQGLQFLFEYFSETQRNKGNFPGRFSGRQFSNSRSEMNVSTLELGDSALYLCASSFTSGGYNEQFFGPGTRLTVL.